This T cell receptor beta chain was sequenced in a study of shared clonotypes between healthy human individuals. Regarding this clone: Antigen specificity is unknown.

General study points: The naive CD4 repertoires of several donors were compared, and approximately 4.5% of clonotypes were shared. Generally, naive subsets (rather than memory subsets) showed larger estimated richness. Investigators collected only blood, and repertoires in tissues likely differ.

Deletions cut 0 bases from V and 10 bases from J, with 16 bases between. In germline, CDR1 is MNHNS, CDR2 SASEGT. The CDR3 is made up of 16 amino acids. The assay was run at deep level. TCRdb's copy holds only in-frame clones and misses some; the assay was immunoSEQ multiplex PCR. The sample holds some 2 million clones, about 95% seen once. Naive CD8 isolation took CD45RO-negative cells positively selected for CCR7 and excluded terminally differentiated effector memory CD45RA+ cells. V gene TRBV6-1 combines with J gene TRBJ1-6; D is unclear. Sequencing input: naive CD8+ T cells sorted from blood. This clonotype was obtained from a man aged 18 to 30 in good health. CDR3: CASSEAIVGSYSPLHF. CDR3 DNA sequence: TGTGCCAGCAGTGAAGCCATCGTCGGTTCGTACTCACCCCTCCACTTT.